The rows below give T cell receptor beta chains drawn from one sample of a study of blood T cells in healthy people across ages. TCRdb used MiXCR to reprocess the 5' RACE reads, holding one entry per CDR3 protein. The sample lists approximately 900,000 distinct CDR3 sequences, about 48% occurring once. The sample comprised blood. The receptors come from a man in his thirties or forties in good health. CDR3s include the opening cysteine and the closing phenylalanine or tryptophan. The order of the fields is V gene, clone size, D gene, J gene, CDR3 length, CDR3 DNA, CDR3 protein. D genes are given only for firm matches. For some rows the clone size is stated as once, few or many, or as a class when expanded; others skip it.

V gene: TRBV6-6
clone size: -
D gene: -
J gene: TRBJ1-1
CDR3 length: 13
CDR3 DNA: TGTGCCAGCAGAAGACGGAATAACACTGAAGCTTTCTTT
CDR3 protein: CASRRRNNTEAFF

V gene: TRBV6-1
clone size: few
D gene: -
J gene: TRBJ1-2
CDR3 length: 13
CDR3 DNA: TGTGCCAGCAGTGAAGAGGGGACCTATGGCTACACCTTC
CDR3 protein: CASSEEGTYGYTF

V gene: TRBV7-2
clone size: few
D gene: TRBD2
J gene: TRBJ2-7
CDR3 length: 16
CDR3 DNA: TGTGCCAGCAGCTTAGCTCCGGGGGGAACATCCTACGAGCAGTACTTC
CDR3 protein: CASSLAPGGTSYEQYF

V gene: TRBV6-2/TRBV6-3
clone size: -
D gene: -
J gene: TRBJ2-7
CDR3 length: 16
CDR3 DNA: TGTGCCAGCAGTCTCGACGGCCGCACCTCCTCCTACGAGCAGTACTTC
CDR3 protein: CASSLDGRTSSYEQYF

V gene: TRBV4-1
clone size: -
D gene: -
J gene: TRBJ1-4
CDR3 length: 15
CDR3 DNA: TGCGCCAGCAGCCAAGTAGGGGGGGTTGCCGAAAAACTGTTTTTT
CDR3 protein: CASSQVGGVAEKLFF

V gene: TRBV6-5
clone size: -
D gene: -
J gene: TRBJ2-1
CDR3 length: 14
CDR3 DNA: TGTGCCAGCAGGGCGCTAGGAAGGGAAAATGAGCAGTTCTTC
CDR3 protein: CASRALGRENEQFF

V gene: TRBV28
clone size: -
D gene: TRBD1
J gene: TRBJ2-2
CDR3 length: 16
CDR3 DNA: TGTGCCAGCAGGCCGTGGGGACAGGGGAACACCGGGGAGCTGTTTTTT
CDR3 protein: CASRPWGQGNTGELFF

V gene: TRBV3-1
clone size: -
D gene: TRBD2
J gene: TRBJ2-5
CDR3 length: 17
CDR3 DNA: TGTGCCAGCAGCCAAGGAATGGCGGGGGGGCTTTTAAATGAGCAGTACTTC
CDR3 protein: CASSQGMAGGLLNEQYF

V gene: TRBV4-1
clone size: -
D gene: -
J gene: TRBJ2-2
CDR3 length: 18
CDR3 DNA: TGCGCCAGCAGCCAGTATATCTCAGGTTCTAGGAACACCGGGGAGCTGTTTTTT
CDR3 protein: CASSQYISGSRNTGELFF

V gene: TRBV6-5
clone size: few
D gene: -
J gene: TRBJ2-5
CDR3 length: 15
CDR3 DNA: TGTGCCAGCATTCAGACAGGTGGATTACAAGAGACCCAGTACTTC
CDR3 protein: CASIQTGGLQETQYF

V gene: TRBV12-3/TRBV12-4
clone size: -
D gene: TRBD1
J gene: TRBJ2-1
CDR3 length: 13
CDR3 DNA: TGTGCCAGCTTCGGACAGGGGTCCGGTGAGCAGTTCTTC
CDR3 protein: CASFGQGSGEQFF

V gene: TRBV3-1
clone size: -
D gene: -
J gene: TRBJ2-7
CDR3 length: 14
CDR3 DNA: TGTGCCAGCAGCCAACCGGGGGAGTTATACGAGCAGTACTTC
CDR3 protein: CASSQPGELYEQYF

V gene: TRBV5-1
clone size: -
D gene: -
J gene: TRBJ1-1
CDR3 length: 15
CDR3 DNA: TGCGCCAGCAGCTTGTTTGGACACCCGAACACTGAAGCTTTCTTT
CDR3 protein: CASSLFGHPNTEAFF

V gene: TRBV9
clone size: few
D gene: -
J gene: TRBJ1-6
CDR3 length: 15
CDR3 DNA: TGTGCCAGCAGCGTACACGTAGGGCCTAATTCACCCCTCCACTTT
CDR3 protein: CASSVHVGPNSPLHF

V gene: TRBV20-1
clone size: -
D gene: TRBD2
J gene: TRBJ2-3
CDR3 length: 12
CDR3 DNA: TGCAGTGCGGGACTAAGCACAGATACGCAGTATTTT
CDR3 protein: CSAGLSTDTQYF

V gene: TRBV4-1
clone size: -
D gene: -
J gene: TRBJ2-1
CDR3 length: 15
CDR3 DNA: TGCGCCAGCAGCCTTCGGTGGGGGGCCGACAATGAGCAGTTCTTC
CDR3 protein: CASSLRWGADNEQFF

V gene: TRBV27
clone size: -
D gene: TRBD1
J gene: TRBJ2-7
CDR3 length: 15
CDR3 DNA: TGTGCCAGCAGTTTAGACGGGACAGGTTACTACGAGCAGTACTTC
CDR3 protein: CASSLDGTGYYEQYF

V gene: TRBV4-3
clone size: -
D gene: -
J gene: TRBJ1-1
CDR3 length: 15
CDR3 DNA: TGCGCCAGCAGCCAAGTATTACAGGGCGACACTGAAGCTTTCTTT
CDR3 protein: CASSQVLQGDTEAFF

V gene: TRBV7-9
clone size: -
D gene: -
J gene: TRBJ2-2
CDR3 length: 14
CDR3 DNA: TGTGCCAGCAGCCCTGCCTCAGGGACCGGGGAGCTGTTTTTT
CDR3 protein: CASSPASGTGELFF

V gene: TRBV29-1
clone size: -
D gene: -
J gene: TRBJ2-7
CDR3 length: 15
CDR3 DNA: TGCAGCGTTGAAGAGAGAGGGACGGACTCCTACGAGCAGTACTTC
CDR3 protein: CSVEERGTDSYEQYF

V gene: TRBV5-5
clone size: -
D gene: -
J gene: TRBJ2-5
CDR3 length: 12
CDR3 DNA: TGTGCCAGCAGCTTTGGGGGCTTTGAGCAGTACTTC
CDR3 protein: CASSFGGFEQYF

V gene: TRBV28
clone size: -
D gene: TRBD1
J gene: TRBJ2-7
CDR3 length: 13
CDR3 DNA: TGTGCCACTCGACCGGGACAGGGACGGGAGCAGTACTTC
CDR3 protein: CATRPGQGREQYF

V gene: TRBV7-9
clone size: -
D gene: -
J gene: TRBJ2-1
CDR3 length: 15
CDR3 DNA: TGTGCCAGCAGCCTAACGGCCGGACGTATCAATGAGCAGTTCTTC
CDR3 protein: CASSLTAGRINEQFF

V gene: TRBV11-2
clone size: -
D gene: TRBD1
J gene: TRBJ1-1
CDR3 length: 15
CDR3 DNA: TGTGCCAGCAGCCAAAGGACAGGATCCAACACTGAAGCTTTCTTT
CDR3 protein: CASSQRTGSNTEAFF

V gene: TRBV28
clone size: -
D gene: TRBD1
J gene: TRBJ2-1
CDR3 length: 17
CDR3 DNA: TGTGCCAGCAGTTCCATCTCTTCAAGGACAGGGAGGAATGAGCAGTTCTTC
CDR3 protein: CASSSISSRTGRNEQFF

V gene: TRBV12-3/TRBV12-4
clone size: -
D gene: -
J gene: TRBJ2-7
CDR3 length: 14
CDR3 DNA: TGTGCCAGCAGTTTAGCGGACCGGGGCTACGAGCAGTACTTC
CDR3 protein: CASSLADRGYEQYF

V gene: TRBV25-1
clone size: -
D gene: TRBD1
J gene: TRBJ2-2
CDR3 length: 15
CDR3 DNA: TGTGCCAGCAGCGAGACAGGGGGCCGAACCGGGGAGCTGTTTTTT
CDR3 protein: CASSETGGRTGELFF

V gene: TRBV30
clone size: -
D gene: -
J gene: TRBJ2-3
CDR3 length: 12
CDR3 DNA: TGTGCCTGGAGTGAGGGTGTACATATGCAGTATTTT
CDR3 protein: CAWSEGVHMQYF

V gene: TRBV29-1
clone size: few
D gene: -
J gene: TRBJ1-1
CDR3 length: 12
CDR3 DNA: TGCAGCGTTCGACGGGGGGACACTGAAGCTTTCTTT
CDR3 protein: CSVRRGDTEAFF

V gene: TRBV28
clone size: -
D gene: -
J gene: TRBJ2-7
CDR3 length: 13
CDR3 DNA: TGTGCCAGCAGCTCTCCCTCGTTGTCGGGGCAGTACTTC
CDR3 protein: CASSSPSLSGQYF

V gene: TRBV29-1
clone size: -
D gene: -
J gene: TRBJ1-4
CDR3 length: 12
CDR3 DNA: TGCAGCGTCTTGTTGGATAATGAAAAACTGTTTTTT
CDR3 protein: CSVLLDNEKLFF

V gene: TRBV6-2/TRBV6-3
clone size: -
D gene: TRBD1
J gene: TRBJ2-7
CDR3 length: 14
CDR3 DNA: TGTGCCAGTACCCGGACAGGGGGGGCCTACGAGCAGTACTTC
CDR3 protein: CASTRTGGAYEQYF

V gene: TRBV11-2
clone size: -
D gene: -
J gene: TRBJ1-1
CDR3 length: 14
CDR3 DNA: TGTGCCAGCAGTTCCCCGGTGGGCATATCCGAAGCTTTCTTT
CDR3 protein: CASSSPVGISEAFF

V gene: TRBV7-2
clone size: -
D gene: -
J gene: TRBJ1-1
CDR3 length: 14
CDR3 DNA: TGTGCCAGCAGCTACAGGACCATGAACACTGAAGCTTTCTTT
CDR3 protein: CASSYRTMNTEAFF

V gene: TRBV10-3
clone size: many
D gene: -
J gene: TRBJ2-7
CDR3 length: 11
CDR3 DNA: TGTGCCATCAAAGGGACCTACGAGCAGTACTTC
CDR3 protein: CAIKGTYEQYF

V gene: TRBV18
clone size: -
D gene: -
J gene: TRBJ2-3
CDR3 length: 13
CDR3 DNA: TGTGCCAGCTCACCACAAATGCGGGATACGCAGTATTTT
CDR3 protein: CASSPQMRDTQYF

V gene: TRBV7-2
clone size: few
D gene: -
J gene: TRBJ2-6
CDR3 length: 14
CDR3 DNA: TGTGCCAGCAGCTTAGCTTACGGGGCCAACGTCCTGACTTTC
CDR3 protein: CASSLAYGANVLTF

V gene: TRBV7-2
clone size: few
D gene: -
J gene: TRBJ2-7
CDR3 length: 15
CDR3 DNA: TGTGCCAGCAGCTTCCCGGGGGGCGGATCCTACGAGCAGTACTTC
CDR3 protein: CASSFPGGGSYEQYF

V gene: TRBV7-3
clone size: -
D gene: TRBD2
J gene: TRBJ2-5
CDR3 length: 16
CDR3 DNA: TGTGCCAGCAGCTTAAGGAGCGGGGGCTCCCGGGAGACCCAGTACTTC
CDR3 protein: CASSLRSGGSRETQYF

V gene: TRBV29-1
clone size: -
D gene: TRBD2
J gene: TRBJ2-7
CDR3 length: 14
CDR3 DNA: TGCAGCGTCGCGGGGGACGGTGGCTCCTACGAGCAGTACTTC
CDR3 protein: CSVAGDGGSYEQYF

V gene: TRBV6-2/TRBV6-3
clone size: once
D gene: -
J gene: TRBJ1-1
CDR3 length: 16
CDR3 DNA: TGTGCCAGCAGACCCCAGACCGAGTTCTGGGGCACTGAAACTTTCTTT
CDR3 protein: CASRPQTEFWGTETFF

V gene: TRBV25-1
clone size: -
D gene: -
J gene: TRBJ2-2
CDR3 length: 15
CDR3 DNA: TGTGCCAGCAGTGAATATTACACCAACACCGGGGAGCTGTTTTTT
CDR3 protein: CASSEYYTNTGELFF

V gene: TRBV20-1
clone size: few
D gene: TRBD2
J gene: TRBJ2-5
CDR3 length: 17
CDR3 DNA: TGCAGTGCTAGCCGTGCGGGGGGCAGTAGCAATCGAGAGACCCAGTACTTC
CDR3 protein: CSASRAGGSSNRETQYF

V gene: TRBV27
clone size: -
D gene: TRBD2
J gene: TRBJ2-5
CDR3 length: 13
CDR3 DNA: TGTGCCAGCAGTTTTTGGCCGGGGGGGGAGCAGTACTTC
CDR3 protein: CASSFWPGGEQYF

V gene: TRBV20-1
clone size: -
D gene: -
J gene: TRBJ1-5
CDR3 length: 13
CDR3 DNA: TGCAGTGCTCCCGGGGCCCCCAATCAGCCCCAGCATTTT
CDR3 protein: CSAPGAPNQPQHF

V gene: TRBV5-1
clone size: few
D gene: -
J gene: TRBJ1-1
CDR3 length: 13
CDR3 DNA: TGCGCCAGCAGCCGACCCCCGGACACTGAAGCTTTCTTT
CDR3 protein: CASSRPPDTEAFF

V gene: TRBV4-2
clone size: -
D gene: TRBD1
J gene: TRBJ2-4
CDR3 length: 20
CDR3 DNA: TGTGCCAGCAGCCAAGCGAAAGGGATTAGACAGGGAACAGCCAAAAACATTCAGTACTTC
CDR3 protein: CASSQAKGIRQGTAKNIQYF

V gene: TRBV4-3
clone size: few
D gene: -
J gene: TRBJ2-3
CDR3 length: 16
CDR3 DNA: TGCGCCAGCAGCCAAGGGGGAAGGGGGAGCGCAGATACGCAGTATTTT
CDR3 protein: CASSQGGRGSADTQYF

V gene: TRBV25-1
clone size: few
D gene: -
J gene: TRBJ2-7
CDR3 length: 13
CDR3 DNA: TGTGCCAGCAAAAGGGAGAGCTCCTACGAGCAGTACTTC
CDR3 protein: CASKRESSYEQYF

V gene: TRBV20-1
clone size: -
D gene: TRBD1
J gene: TRBJ1-5
CDR3 length: 15
CDR3 DNA: TGCAGTGCCGCTGACCCGGGACAGAACAATCAGCCCCAGCATTTT
CDR3 protein: CSAADPGQNNQPQHF

V gene: TRBV20-1
clone size: -
D gene: -
J gene: TRBJ2-5
CDR3 length: 12
CDR3 DNA: TGCAGTGCTAGAGGACTAGTTGAGACCCAGTACTTC
CDR3 protein: CSARGLVETQYF

V gene: TRBV6-9
clone size: -
D gene: -
J gene: TRBJ2-5
CDR3 length: 9
CDR3 DNA: TGTGCCAGCGGGAATGAGCAGTACTTC
CDR3 protein: CASGNEQYF

V gene: TRBV5-1
clone size: -
D gene: TRBD1
J gene: TRBJ1-2
CDR3 length: 16
CDR3 DNA: TGCGCCAGCAGCTTGGCCGGGACAGGACGCAACTATGGCTACACCTTC
CDR3 protein: CASSLAGTGRNYGYTF

V gene: TRBV29-1
clone size: -
D gene: -
J gene: TRBJ2-3
CDR3 length: 12
CDR3 DNA: TGCAGGGAGGGTCAGGTTGGCAATACGCAGTATTTT
CDR3 protein: CREGQVGNTQYF

V gene: TRBV4-1
clone size: -
D gene: TRBD1
J gene: TRBJ2-5
CDR3 length: 15
CDR3 DNA: TGCGCCAGCAGCCAAGGGGACAGGGGGCGTGAGACCCAGTACTTC
CDR3 protein: CASSQGDRGRETQYF

V gene: TRBV25-1
clone size: -
D gene: TRBD1
J gene: TRBJ1-5
CDR3 length: 17
CDR3 DNA: TGTGCCAGCACGGGGGGACAGGGGGTTGAGGGCAATCAGCCCCAGCATTTT
CDR3 protein: CASTGGQGVEGNQPQHF

V gene: TRBV6-1
clone size: -
D gene: TRBD2
J gene: TRBJ2-4
CDR3 length: 15
CDR3 DNA: TGTGCCAGCATCCCCGGGGGGTCCTACTTAATCATTCAGTACTTC
CDR3 protein: CASIPGGSYLIIQYF

V gene: TRBV20-1
clone size: -
D gene: TRBD2
J gene: TRBJ2-3
CDR3 length: 17
CDR3 DNA: TGCAGTGCTAGAGACCTACTAGCGGGGGGGCGTGTACATACGCAGTATTTT
CDR3 protein: CSARDLLAGGRVHTQYF

V gene: TRBV4-3
clone size: few
D gene: TRBD1
J gene: TRBJ2-4
CDR3 length: 20
CDR3 DNA: TGCGCCAGCAGCCAAGATAGATCTAGTTGGGACAGGGTAGCCAAAAACATTCAGTACTTC
CDR3 protein: CASSQDRSSWDRVAKNIQYF